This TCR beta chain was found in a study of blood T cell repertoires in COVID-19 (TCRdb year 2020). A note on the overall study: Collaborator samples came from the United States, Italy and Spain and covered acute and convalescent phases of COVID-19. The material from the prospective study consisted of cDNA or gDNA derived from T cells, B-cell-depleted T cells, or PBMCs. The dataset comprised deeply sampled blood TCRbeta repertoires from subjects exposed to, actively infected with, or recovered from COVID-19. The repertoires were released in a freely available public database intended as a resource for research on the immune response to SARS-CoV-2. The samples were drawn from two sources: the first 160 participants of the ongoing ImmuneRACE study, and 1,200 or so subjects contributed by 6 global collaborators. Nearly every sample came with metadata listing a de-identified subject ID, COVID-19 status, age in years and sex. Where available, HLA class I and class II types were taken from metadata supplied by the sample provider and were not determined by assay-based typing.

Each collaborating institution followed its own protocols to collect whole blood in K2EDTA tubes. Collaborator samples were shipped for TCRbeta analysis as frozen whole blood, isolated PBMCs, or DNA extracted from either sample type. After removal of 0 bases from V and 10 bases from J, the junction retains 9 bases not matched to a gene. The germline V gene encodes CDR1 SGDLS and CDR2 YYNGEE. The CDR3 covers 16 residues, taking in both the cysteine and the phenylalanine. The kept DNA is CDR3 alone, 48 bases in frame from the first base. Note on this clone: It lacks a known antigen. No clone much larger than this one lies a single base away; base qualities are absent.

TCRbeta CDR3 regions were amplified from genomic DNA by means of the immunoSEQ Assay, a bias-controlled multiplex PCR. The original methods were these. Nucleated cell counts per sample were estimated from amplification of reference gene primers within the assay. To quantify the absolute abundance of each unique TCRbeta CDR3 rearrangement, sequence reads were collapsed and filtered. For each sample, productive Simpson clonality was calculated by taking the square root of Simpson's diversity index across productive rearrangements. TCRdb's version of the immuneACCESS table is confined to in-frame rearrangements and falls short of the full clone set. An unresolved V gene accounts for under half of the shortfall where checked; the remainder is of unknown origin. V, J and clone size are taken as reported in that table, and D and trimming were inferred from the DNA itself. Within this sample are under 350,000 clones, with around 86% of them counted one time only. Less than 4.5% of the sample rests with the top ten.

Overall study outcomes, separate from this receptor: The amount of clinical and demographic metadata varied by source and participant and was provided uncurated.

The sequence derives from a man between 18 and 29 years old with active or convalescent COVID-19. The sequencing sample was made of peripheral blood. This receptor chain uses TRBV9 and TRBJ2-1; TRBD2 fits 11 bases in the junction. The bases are TGTGCCAGCAGCGTAGGGCGGGTAGCGGGGGGGCCCGAGCAGTTCTTC. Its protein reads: CASSVGRVAGGPEQFF.